The 25 T cell receptor beta chains below come from one sample, sequenced in a study of blood T cell repertoires in COVID-19. Clones were read by immunoSEQ multiplex PCR, and TCRdb kept only the in-frame ones, dropping some. The sample lists 150,000 to 200,000 clones, about 80% occurring once. Material: PBMCs or T cells enriched from blood (not recorded which). Receptor source: a man in his 60s who had been exposed to COVID-19.

The chain uses TRBV7-8 and TRBJ1-4; D remains ambiguous. Trimming removed 0 bases from V and 4 bases from J, with 9 bases in between. This CDR3 is built from 15 residues. The V gene's germline CDR1 is SGHVS and CDR2 FQNEAQ. This chain's CDR3 is CASSLAGSHNEKLFF. The CDR3 bases are TGTGCCAGCAGCTTAGCGGGGAGCCATAATGAAAAACTGTTTTTT. Together with reference TRBV7-8 and TRBJ1-4, the CDR3 gives the full variable domain: GAGVSQSPRYKVAKRGQDVALRCDPISGHVSLFWYQQALGQGPEFLTYFQNEAQLDKSGLPSDRFFAERPEGSVSTLKIQRTQQEDSAVYLCASSLAGSHNEKLFFGSGTQLSVL.

The V call is TRBV12-3 or TRBV12-4, the J call TRBJ1-1; no firm D call. This CDR3 has 13 amino acids. Trimming removed 3 bases at V and 1 base at J, with 6 bases between. The DNA for the CDR3 is TGTGCCAGCAGTTTTAACAGGAACACTGAAGCTTTCTTT. Its protein product is CASSFNRNTEAFF.

The rearrangement links TRBV5-1 to TRBJ2-1; 9 nucleotides match TRBD2. From germline, CDR1 is SGHRS and CDR2 YFSETQ. This CDR3 comprises 15 residues. The V and J ends lost 4 bases and 7 bases, in that order; junction bases with no gene match: 9. The CDR3 loop is CASSGYSGSLNEQFF. CDR3 sequence (DNA): TGCGCCAGCAGCGGGTATAGCGGGAGTTTAAATGAGCAGTTCTTC.

The chain carries TRBV7-2 and TRBJ1-1; possibly TRBD1 for D (5 bases). Germline CDR1 SGHTA, CDR2 FQGNSA. V was pared by 6 bases and J by 0 bases, with 14 bases between. This CDR3 region has 15 residues. The CDR3 protein is CASRPDSNLNTEAFF. CDR3 DNA: TGTGCCAGCAGACCCGACAGCAATTTGAACACTGAAGCTTTCTTT.

This sequence joins TRBV6-5 and TRBJ1-1, with D possibly TRBD1 on 5 matching bases. Trimming cost V 11 bases and J 3 bases, with 7 bases left between them. Germline V gene sequence: CDR1 MNHEY, CDR2 SVGAGI. CDR3 length: 10 residues. This chain's CDR3 is CAAGYTEAFF. The CDR3 nucleotides read TGTGCCGCAGGGTACACTGAAGCTTTCTTT.

This clone was found many times. This chain connects TRBV30 to TRBJ2-6; no clear D. V lost 3 bases and J lost 0, with 12 bases in between. The germline V gene has CDR1 GTSNPN and CDR2 SVGIG (reference sequence). CDR3 length: 16 residues. Here the CDR3 DNA reads TGTGCCTGGAGCCCGGTAACCAACTCTGGGGCCAACGTCCTGACTTTC. Its translation is CAWSPVTNSGANVLTF. Looking up the rest from reference TRBV30 and TRBJ2-6 gives the full variable domain: SQTIHQWPATLVQPVGSPLSLECTVEGTSNPNLYWYRQAAGRGLQLLFYSVGIGQISSEVPQNLSASRPQDRQFILSSKKLLLSDSGFYLCAWSPVTNSGANVLTFGAGSRLTVL.

The chain couples TRBV5-1 to TRBJ2-1; perhaps TRBD1 as D (6 bases). V was pared by 4 bases and J by 1 base, with 12 bases between. CDR3 length: 15 amino acids. Germline assignment: CDR1 SGHRS and CDR2 YFSETQ. The CDR3 coding sequence is TGCGCCAGCAGCCTGACGACAGGTTCCTACAATGAGCAGTTCTTC. It specifies CASSLTTGSYNEQFF.

This clone appeared a few times. The CDR3 protein is CASTPGQSIGELFF. The CDR3 DNA follows: TGTGCCAGCACCCCGGGACAGTCGATCGGGGAGCTGTTTTTT. The V and J genes are TRBV6-5 and TRBJ2-2, with TRBD1 matching over 7 bases. Per germline, CDR1 MNHEY and CDR2 SVGAGI. Trimming cost V 7 bases and J 7 bases; bases outside gene matches: 9. CDR3 length equals 14 residues.

V and J are TRBV6-2 or TRBV6-3 and TRBJ2-7; D unclear. Germline V gene sequence: CDR1 MNHEY, CDR2 SVGEGT. CDR3 length: 15 amino acids. V lost 4 bases and J 0 bases, leaving 13 bases between the germline ends. The CDR3 is CASSSYATVSYEQYF. CDR3 nucleotides: TGTGCCAGCAGTTCCTATGCTACAGTCTCCTACGAGCAGTACTTC.

The V and J genes are TRBV28 and TRBJ2-5, with 7 bases matching TRBD1. With V trimmed by 3 bases and J by 2 bases, 15 bases remained unmatched. Germline V gene lookup returns CDR1 MDHEN and CDR2 SYDVKM. This CDR3 is built from 18 residues. The CDR3 DNA is TGTGCCAGCAGTTTGACCGAGGGACAGATTAACAAACAAGAGACCCAGTACTTC. Translated: CASSLTEGQINKQETQYF.

This clone was observed a handful of times. The rearrangement uses TRBV9 and TRBJ1-2; TRBD1 matches at 8 bases. After removal of 4 bases from V and 7 bases from J, the junction contained 9 bases not matched to a gene. CDR3 length: 14 amino acids. Looked up from germline, CDR1 is SGDLS and CDR2 is YYNGEE. This chain's CDR3 is CASSPREDRGGYTF. CDR3 coding DNA: TGTGCCAGCAGCCCTCGAGAAGACAGGGGTGGCTACACCTTC.

In its sample, this clone was seen a few times. The V gene is TRBV27, the J gene TRBJ1-5; 7 bases fit TRBD1. This CDR3 is built from 13 residues. Germline lookup yields CDR1 MNHEY and CDR2 SMNVEV (reference sequence). The V gene end was trimmed by 6 bases and the J gene end by 4 bases; junction bases not matched to a gene: 3. This CDR3 reads CASRTGNNQPQHF. The CDR3 nucleotides are TGTGCCAGCAGGACAGGGAATAATCAGCCCCAGCATTTT.

The chain combines TRBV10-2 with TRBJ2-5; the match to TRBD2 covers 12 bases. With V trimmed by 4 bases and J by 5 bases, 11 bases remained unmatched. Germline CDR1 WSHSY, CDR2 SAAADI. The CDR3 is made up of 17 amino acids. The CDR3 spells CASSADWTSGNVETQYF. DNA for the CDR3: TGCGCCAGCAGTGCCGACTGGACTAGCGGGAACGTGGAGACCCAGTACTTC.

The chain combines TRBV5-8 with TRBJ2-3; TRBD2 matches at 9 bases. Germline CDR1 is SGHTS and CDR2 is YDEGEE. This CDR3 is 15 amino acids long. J was trimmed by 0 bases and V by 2 bases; bases with no gene match: 1. CDR3 region: CASSFGTSSTDTQYF. The DNA for the CDR3 is TGTGCCAGCAGCTTCGGGACTAGCAGCACAGATACGCAGTATTTT.

V usage is TRBV7-6 and J usage is TRBJ2-7; D may be TRBD1 (7 bases). The germline V gene encodes CDR1 SGHVS and CDR2 FNYEAQ. With 5 bases removed from V and 2 bases from J, the gap between germline ends came to 19 bases. The CDR3 is 16 residues long. The DNA for the CDR3 is TGTGCCAGCAGCAGGGGGGACAGCCATTCGCCCTACGAGCAGTACTTC. This sequence encodes CASSRGDSHSPYEQYF.

V is TRBV15 and J is TRBJ2-5, with D perhaps TRBD2 (6 bases). The V end lost 9 bases, the J end lost 1 base, and 18 bases lay between the germline ends. Per germline, CDR1 LNHNV and CDR2 YYDKDF (reference sequence). This CDR3 region has 15 residues. The CDR3: CATSRGGSGQETQYF. CDR3 bases: TGTGCCACTTCTCGAGGTGGTAGCGGCCAAGAGACCCAGTACTTC.

The chain couples TRBV12-3 or TRBV12-4 to TRBJ2-2, with D possibly being TRBD1 (5 bases). The length of the CDR3 is 13 residues. V was pared by 4 bases and J by 5 bases, with 8 bases between. In DNA, the CDR3 is TGTGCCAGCAGTTCTACAGGAACCGGGGAGCTGTTTTTT. The encoded protein is CASSSTGTGELFF.

The chain couples TRBV7-8 to TRBJ1-1; 7 bases are a match to TRBD1. Germline loops: CDR1 SGHVS, CDR2 FQNEAQ. J lost 0 bases, V lost 4 bases, and 2 bases had no gene match. This CDR3 comprises 14 residues. The CDR3 loop reads CASSWDRLNTEAFF. Here the CDR3 DNA reads TGTGCCAGCAGCTGGGACAGATTGAACACTGAAGCTTTCTTT.

This sequence joins TRBV5-1 and TRBJ2-1, with D possibly being TRBD2 (7 bases). The CDR3 consists of 12 residues. Trimming removed 4 bases at V and 9 bases at J, with 11 bases between. CDR1 and CDR2 (germline): SGHRS, YFSETQ. The CDR3 spells CASSTAGAEQFF. The CDR3 DNA is TGCGCCAGCAGCACCGCGGGGGCTGAGCAGTTCTTC.

The chain uses TRBV5-6 and TRBJ2-1; 9 bases map to TRBD2. V gave up 2 bases and J gave up 6 bases; unmatched junction bases: 6. This CDR3 has 15 residues. The germline V gene encodes CDR1 SGHDT and CDR2 YYEEEE. The CDR3 coding sequence is TGTGCCAGCAGCTTTTTGATAGCGGGAGCCAATGAGCAGTTCTTC. This encodes CASSFLIAGANEQFF.

The chain carries TRBV30 and TRBJ1-1; D possibly corresponds to TRBD1 (5 bases). This CDR3 has 12 residues. The germline gives CDR1 GTSNPN, CDR2 SVGIG (reference sequence). V was pared by 4 bases and J by 3 bases, with 9 bases between. The chain's CDR3 is CAWIPGYTEAFF. CDR3 in DNA: TGTGCCTGGATTCCAGGGTACACTGAAGCTTTCTTT.

This clone has only one observation. This chain links TRBV6-2 or TRBV6-3 with TRBJ2-7; D is ambiguous. In germline, CDR1 is MNHEY, CDR2 SVGEGT. V lost 5 bases to trimming and J lost 1 base, with 6 bases between them. This CDR3 comprises 12 residues. CDR3 coding DNA: TGTGCCAGCAGTGTTACTTCCTACGAGCAGTACTTC. It yields the protein CASSVTSYEQYF.

The chain uses TRBV7-3 and TRBJ2-5; D unresolved. Trimming took 5 bases from V and 4 from J, leaving 11 bases between them. The CDR3 is 13 amino acids. CDR1 is SGHTA and CDR2 is FQGTGA in the germline V gene. CDR3 sequence: CASSPHLRETQYF. Written as DNA, the CDR3 is TGTGCCAGCAGCCCGCACCTGAGAGAGACCCAGTACTTC.

The V gene is TRBV6-2 or TRBV6-3, the J gene TRBJ2-4; D perhaps matches TRBD2 (6 bases). The V end lost 2 bases, the J end lost 6 bases, and 8 bases lay between the germline ends. The CDR3 loop spans 13 amino acids. CDR1 and CDR2 from the germline V gene are MNHEY and SVGEGT. CDR3 loop: CASSYMEGNIQYF. The CDR3 DNA sequence: TGTGCCAGCAGTTACATGGAGGGAAACATTCAGTACTTC.

The chain combines TRBV6-5 with TRBJ2-7, with a tentative D call TRBD1 (6 bases). The germline V and J ends were trimmed by 0 bases and 3 bases, with 15 bases remaining between them. This CDR3 region has 16 residues. Germline assignment: CDR1 MNHEY and CDR2 SVGAGI. Here the CDR3 DNA reads TGTGCCAGCAGTTACTCGAGGTTCACAGGGCACTACGAGCAGTACTTC. As protein: CASSYSRFTGHYEQYF.